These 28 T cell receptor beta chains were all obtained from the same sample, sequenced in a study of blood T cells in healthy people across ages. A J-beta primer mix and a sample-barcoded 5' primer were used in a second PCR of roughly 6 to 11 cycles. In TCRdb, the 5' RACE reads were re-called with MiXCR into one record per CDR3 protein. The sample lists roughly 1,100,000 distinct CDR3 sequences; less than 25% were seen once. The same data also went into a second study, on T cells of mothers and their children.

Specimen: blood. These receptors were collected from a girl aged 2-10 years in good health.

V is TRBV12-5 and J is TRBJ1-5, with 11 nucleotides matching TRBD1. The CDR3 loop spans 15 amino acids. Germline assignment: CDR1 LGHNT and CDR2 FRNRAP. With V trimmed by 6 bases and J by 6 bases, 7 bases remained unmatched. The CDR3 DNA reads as TGTGCTAGTGGCTGGACAGGGGGCGCGGGTCAGCCCCAGCATTTT. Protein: CASGWTGGAGQPQHF.

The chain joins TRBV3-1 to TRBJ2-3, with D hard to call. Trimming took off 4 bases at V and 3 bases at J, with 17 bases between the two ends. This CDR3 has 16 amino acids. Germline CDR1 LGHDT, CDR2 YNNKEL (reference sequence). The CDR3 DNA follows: TGTGCCAGCAGCCTCGAAAATTCTCCCCTGACAGATACGCAGTATTTT. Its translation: CASSLENSPLTDTQYF.

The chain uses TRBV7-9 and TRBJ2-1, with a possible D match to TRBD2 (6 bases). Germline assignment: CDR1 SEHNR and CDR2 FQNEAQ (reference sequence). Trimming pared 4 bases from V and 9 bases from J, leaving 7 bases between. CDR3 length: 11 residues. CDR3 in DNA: TGTGCCAGCAGCTCGGAGGGTGAGCAGTTCTTC. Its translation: CASSSEGEQFF. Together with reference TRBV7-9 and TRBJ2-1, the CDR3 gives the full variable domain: DTGVSQNPRHKITKRGQNVTFRCDPISEHNRLYWYRQTLGQGPEFLTYFQNEAQLEKSRLLSDRFSAERPKGSFSTLEIQRTEQGDSAMYLCASSSEGEQFFGPGTRLTVL.

The CDR3 protein is CASSFPGLAGQETQYF. CDR3 nucleotides: TGTGCCAGCAGCTTTCCGGGACTAGCGGGACAAGAGACCCAGTACTTC. This chain links TRBV7-9 with TRBJ2-5, with 13 bases fitting TRBD2. The germline V gene encodes CDR1 SEHNR and CDR2 FQNEAQ (reference sequence). The V segment lost 3 bases and the J segment 2 bases; nucleotides outside the gene matches: 3. The CDR3 consists of 16 residues. The full variable domain, completed using reference TRBV7-9 and TRBJ2-5, is DTGVSQNPRHKITKRGQNVTFRCDPISEHNRLYWYRQTLGQGPEFLTYFQNEAQLEKSRLLSDRFSAERPKGSFSTLEIQRTEQGDSAMYLCASSFPGLAGQETQYFGPGTRLLVL.

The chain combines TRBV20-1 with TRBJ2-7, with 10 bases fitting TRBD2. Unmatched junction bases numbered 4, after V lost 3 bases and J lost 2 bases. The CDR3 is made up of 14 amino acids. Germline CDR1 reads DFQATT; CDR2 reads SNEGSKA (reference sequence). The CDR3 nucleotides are TGCAGTGCTAGCGGTCTAGCGGGAGCCTACGAGCAGTACTTC. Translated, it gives CSASGLAGAYEQYF.

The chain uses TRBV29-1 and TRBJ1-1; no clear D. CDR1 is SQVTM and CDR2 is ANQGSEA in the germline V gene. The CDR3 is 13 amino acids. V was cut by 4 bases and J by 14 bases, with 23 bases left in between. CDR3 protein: CSVVMPQDASSFF. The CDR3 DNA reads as TGCAGCGTTGTTATGCCCCAGGACGCTTCGTCCTTCTTT.

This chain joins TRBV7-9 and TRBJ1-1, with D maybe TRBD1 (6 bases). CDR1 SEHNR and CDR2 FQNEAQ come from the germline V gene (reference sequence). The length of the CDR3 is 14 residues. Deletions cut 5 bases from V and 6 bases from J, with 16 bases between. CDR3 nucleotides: TGTGCCAGCAGCGGAGATCGGGGGCAGGCTGAAGCTTTCTTT. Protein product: CASSGDRGQAEAFF. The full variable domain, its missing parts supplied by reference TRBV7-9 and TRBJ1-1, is DTGVSQNPRHKITKRGQNVTFRCDPISEHNRLYWYRQTLGQGPEFLTYFQNEAQLEKSRLLSDRFSAERPKGSFSTLEIQRTEQGDSAMYLCASSGDRGQAEAFFGQGTRLTVV.

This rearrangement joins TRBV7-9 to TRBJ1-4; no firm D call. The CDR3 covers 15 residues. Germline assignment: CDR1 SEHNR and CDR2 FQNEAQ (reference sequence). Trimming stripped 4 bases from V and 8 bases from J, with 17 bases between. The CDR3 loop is CASSSRPNRTEKLFF. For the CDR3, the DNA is TGTGCCAGCAGCTCCCGACCTAACCGGACCGAAAAACTGTTTTTT.

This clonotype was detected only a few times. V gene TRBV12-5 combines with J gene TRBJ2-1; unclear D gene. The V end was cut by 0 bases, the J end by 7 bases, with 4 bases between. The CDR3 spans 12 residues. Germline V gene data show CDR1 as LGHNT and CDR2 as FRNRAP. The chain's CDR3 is CASGLVRNEQFF. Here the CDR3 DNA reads TGTGCTAGTGGTTTGGTACGGAATGAGCAGTTCTTC.

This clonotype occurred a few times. CDR3 in DNA: TGCGCCAGCAGCAAAGGACAGGGAGACTACAATGAGCAGTTCTTC. Translated: CASSKGQGDYNEQFF. The rearrangement uses TRBV5-1 and TRBJ2-1; 8 bases are shared with TRBD1. Germline V lookup: CDR1 SGHRS, CDR2 YFSETQ. The CDR3 is 15 residues long. V lost 4 bases to trimming and J lost 3 bases; unmatched junction nucleotides: 6.

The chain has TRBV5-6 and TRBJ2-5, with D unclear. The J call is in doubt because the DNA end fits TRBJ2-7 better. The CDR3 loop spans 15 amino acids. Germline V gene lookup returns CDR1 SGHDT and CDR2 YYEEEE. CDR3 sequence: CASSKILEFPYEQYF. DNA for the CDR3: TGTGCCAGCAGCAAGATATTAGAATTCCCCTACGAGCAGTACTTC.

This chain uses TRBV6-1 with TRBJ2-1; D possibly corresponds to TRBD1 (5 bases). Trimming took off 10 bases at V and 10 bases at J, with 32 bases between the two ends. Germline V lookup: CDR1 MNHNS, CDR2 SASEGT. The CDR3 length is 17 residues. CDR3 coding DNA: TGTGCCAACGAAGGCCCATGGACCGGGCAGGGTCGAAAAGAGCAGTTCTTC. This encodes CANEGPWTGQGRKEQFF.

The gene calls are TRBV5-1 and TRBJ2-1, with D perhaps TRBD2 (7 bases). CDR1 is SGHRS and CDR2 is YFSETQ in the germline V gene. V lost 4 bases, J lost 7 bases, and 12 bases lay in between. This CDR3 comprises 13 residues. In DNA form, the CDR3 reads TGCGCCAGCAGCCGGGGGGCCTGGAATGAGCAGTTCTTC. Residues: CASSRGAWNEQFF.

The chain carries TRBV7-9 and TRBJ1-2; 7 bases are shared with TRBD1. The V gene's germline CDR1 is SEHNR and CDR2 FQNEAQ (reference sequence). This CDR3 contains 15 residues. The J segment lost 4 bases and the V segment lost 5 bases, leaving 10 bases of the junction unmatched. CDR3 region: CASSPLRGLSYGYTF. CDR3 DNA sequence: TGTGCCAGCAGCCCCCTTAGGGGGCTCTCCTATGGCTACACCTTC.

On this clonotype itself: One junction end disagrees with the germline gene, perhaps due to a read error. CDR3 sequence reads: CASRASREPGETRYF. The CDR3 bases are TGTGCCAGCAGAGCATCCAGGGAGCCAGGGGAGACCCGGTACTTC. The rearrangement joins TRBV28 to TRBJ2-5, with a tentative D call TRBD1 (6 bases). Germline CDR1 MDHEN, CDR2 SYDVKM. CDR3 length equals 15 residues.

Here the CDR3 reads CASSSLRTGDGNTIYF. The CDR3, as DNA: TGTGCCAGCAGCTCGCTAAGGACAGGGGATGGAAACACCATATATTTT. The rearrangement uses TRBV7-2 and TRBJ1-3; TRBD1 agrees at 9 bases. Germline trimming cut 4 bases from V and 3 bases from J; bases unmatched to any gene: 7. CDR3 length: 16 residues. CDR1 and CDR2 (germline): SGHTA, FQGNSA.

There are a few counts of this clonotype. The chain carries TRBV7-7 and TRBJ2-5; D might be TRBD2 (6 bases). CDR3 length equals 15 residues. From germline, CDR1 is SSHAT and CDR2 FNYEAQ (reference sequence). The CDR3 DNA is TGTGCTAGCGGCAAAAGCGGAGAGGGTACCAGGGCCCAGTACTTC. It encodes CASGKSGEGTRAQYF.

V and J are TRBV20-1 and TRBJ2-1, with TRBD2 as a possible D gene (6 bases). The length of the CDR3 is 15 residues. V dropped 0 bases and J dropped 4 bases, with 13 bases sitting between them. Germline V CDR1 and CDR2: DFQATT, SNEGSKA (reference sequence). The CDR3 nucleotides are TGCAGTGCTAGAGATAGAGGCGCGGGGTACAATGAGCAGTTCTTC. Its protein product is CSARDRGAGYNEQFF.

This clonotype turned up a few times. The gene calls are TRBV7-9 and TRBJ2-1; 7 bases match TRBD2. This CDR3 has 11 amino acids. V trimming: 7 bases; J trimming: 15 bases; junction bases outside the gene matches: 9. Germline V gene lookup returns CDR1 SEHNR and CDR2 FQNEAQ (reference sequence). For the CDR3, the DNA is TGTGCCAGCAAGAGTCTAGCGGAGGGGTTCTTC. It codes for CASKSLAEGFF.

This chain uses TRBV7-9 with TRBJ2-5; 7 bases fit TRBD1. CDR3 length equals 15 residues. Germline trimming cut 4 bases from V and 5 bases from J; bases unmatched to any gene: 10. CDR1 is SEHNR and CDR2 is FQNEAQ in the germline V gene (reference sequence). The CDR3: CASSSLQGPQETQYF. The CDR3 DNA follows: TGTGCCAGCAGCTCCTTACAGGGGCCACAGGAGACCCAGTACTTC.

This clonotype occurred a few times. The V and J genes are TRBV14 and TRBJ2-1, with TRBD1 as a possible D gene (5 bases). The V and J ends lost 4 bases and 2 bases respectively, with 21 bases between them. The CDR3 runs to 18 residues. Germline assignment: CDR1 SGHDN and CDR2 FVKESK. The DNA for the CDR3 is TGTGCCAGCAGCCCTCATTTTGAGGCGACAGCCCCCTACAATGAGCAGTTCTTC. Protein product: CASSPHFEATAPYNEQFF.

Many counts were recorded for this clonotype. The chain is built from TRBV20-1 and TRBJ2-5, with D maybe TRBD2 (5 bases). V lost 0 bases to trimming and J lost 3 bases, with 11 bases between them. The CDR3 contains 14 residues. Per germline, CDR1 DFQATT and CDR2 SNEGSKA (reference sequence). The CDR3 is CSARDWSGEETQYF. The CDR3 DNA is TGCAGTGCTAGAGATTGGAGCGGAGAAGAGACCCAGTACTTC.

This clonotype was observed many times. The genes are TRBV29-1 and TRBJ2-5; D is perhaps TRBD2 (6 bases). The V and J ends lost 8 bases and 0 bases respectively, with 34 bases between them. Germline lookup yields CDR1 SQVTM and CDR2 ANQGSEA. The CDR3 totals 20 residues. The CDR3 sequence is CSPAARGAPGEMKYQETQYF. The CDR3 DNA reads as TGCAGCCCCGCCGCCCGCGGAGCTCCGGGGGAGATGAAGTACCAAGAGACCCAGTACTTC.

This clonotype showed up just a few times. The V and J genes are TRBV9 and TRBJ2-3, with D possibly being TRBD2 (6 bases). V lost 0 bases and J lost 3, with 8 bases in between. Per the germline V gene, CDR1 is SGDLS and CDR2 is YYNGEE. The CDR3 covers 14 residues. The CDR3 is CASSVGLETDTQYF. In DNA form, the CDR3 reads TGTGCCAGCAGCGTAGGACTAGAAACAGATACGCAGTATTTT.

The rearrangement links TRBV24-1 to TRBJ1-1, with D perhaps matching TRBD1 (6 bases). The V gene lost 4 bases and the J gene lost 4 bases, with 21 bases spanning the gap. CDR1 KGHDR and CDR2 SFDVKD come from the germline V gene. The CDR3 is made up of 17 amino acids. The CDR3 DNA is TGTGCCACCAGTGAGAACCCTATCGGGGGGCCAGCCACTGAAGCTTTCTTT. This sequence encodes CATSENPIGGPATEAFF.

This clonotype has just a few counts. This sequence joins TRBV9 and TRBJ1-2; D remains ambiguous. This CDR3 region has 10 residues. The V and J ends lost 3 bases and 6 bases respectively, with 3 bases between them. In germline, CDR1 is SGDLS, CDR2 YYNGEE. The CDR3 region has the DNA TGTGCCAGCAGCGCCAATGGCTACACCTTC. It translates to CASSANGYTF. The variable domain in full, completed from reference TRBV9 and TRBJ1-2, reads DSGVTQTPKHLITATGQRVTLRCSPRSGDLSVYWYQQSLDQGLQFLIQYYNGEERAKGNILERFSAQQFPDLHSELNLSSLELGDSALYFCASSANGYTFGSGTRLTVV.

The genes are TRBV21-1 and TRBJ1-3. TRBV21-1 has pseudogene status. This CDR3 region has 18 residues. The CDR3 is CASSKGSHSLSAGNTIYF. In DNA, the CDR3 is TGTGCCAGCAGCAAAGGTTCGCACAGTTTGTCTGCTGGAAACACCATATATTTT.

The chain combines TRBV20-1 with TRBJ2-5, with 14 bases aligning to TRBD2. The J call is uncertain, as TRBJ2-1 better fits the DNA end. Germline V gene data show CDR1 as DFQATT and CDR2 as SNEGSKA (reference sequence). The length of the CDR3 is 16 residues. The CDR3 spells CSARDAGTSGGNEQFF. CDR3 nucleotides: TGCAGTGCTAGAGATGCGGGGACTAGCGGGGGCAATGAGCAGTTCTTC.